This TCR beta chain was observed in a study of blood T cell repertoires in COVID-19. Everyone who took part was roughly 18 to 89 years old, and they came from roughly 25 US areas. Two negative PCRs, clearance, or symptom resolution characterized the recovered Cohort 3 donors. The CDR3 consists of 13 residues. J was trimmed by 7 bases and V by 6 bases; bases with no gene match: 6. Germline V gives CDR1 SNHLY, CDR2 FYNNEI. Original methodology: Estimation of nucleated cell counts relied on the amplification of reference gene primers. Assay used: immunoSEQ multiplex PCR; TCRdb lists only in-frame clones, some missing. D and trimming come from the DNA, and the V and J calls and clone size come from that table. The sample lists 150,000 to 200,000 clones; around 82% were seen once.

This rearrangement joins TRBV2 to TRBJ1-5; 7 bases align to TRBD1. This clonotype was obtained from a man aged 35-49 years who had recovered from COVID-19. The sequencing input was PBMCs or T cells enriched from blood (not recorded which). CDR3 protein: CASSTGEGQPQHF. DNA of the CDR3: TGTGCCAGCAGCACAGGGGAAGGGCAGCCCCAGCATTTT. The whole variable domain, remainder taken from reference TRBV2 and TRBJ1-5, is EPEVTQTPSHQVTQMGQEVILRCVPISNHLYFYWYRQILGQKVEFLVSFYNNEISEKSEIFDDQFSVERPDGSNFTLKIRSTKLEDSAMYFCASSTGEGQPQHFGDGTRLSIL.